This entry is about one TCR beta chain. What was sequenced were expressed TCRB transcripts, since all of the isolated RNA had been reverse transcribed. Measured with immunoSEQ multiplex PCR; TCRdb has only the in-frame clones, and not every one. The sample includes roughly 250,000 clones, 7.5% to 10% seen only once; the top ten take about 0.037%. The sample comes from a study of beta chain features in type 1 diabetes. Germline V CDR1 and CDR2: SGHNT, YYREEE (reference sequence). Trimming pared 2 bases from V and 2 bases from J, leaving 13 bases between. The CDR3 has 15 residues. The chain has TRBV5-4 and TRBJ1-1, with D tentatively TRBD1 (6 bases). The receptor was isolated from a woman between 18 and 29 years old in good health. The sample taken for sequencing was naive CD4+ T cells from blood. The chain's CDR3 is CASSFLDRPNTEAFF. The CDR3 DNA is TGTGCCAGCAGCTTCTTGGACAGACCCAACACTGAAGCTTTCTTT.